The sequence of this T cell receptor beta chain was determined in a study of blood T cell repertoires in COVID-19 (dated by TCRdb to the early 2020s). About the full investigation: The collaborator samples originated in the United States, Italy and Spain and spanned the acute and convalescent phases of COVID-19. A freely available public database, intended as a resource for researchers studying the immune response to SARS-CoV-2, is where the repertoires were released. The material from the prospective study consisted of cDNA or gDNA derived from T cells, B-cell-depleted T cells, or PBMCs. Subjects who had been exposed to COVID-19, were actively infected with it, or had recovered from it provided the deeply sampled blood TCRbeta repertoires that made up the dataset. The samples were drawn from two sources: the first 160 participants of the ongoing ImmuneRACE study, and 1,254 subjects contributed by 6 global collaborators. The sample metadata nearly always contained a de-identified subject ID, COVID-19 status, age in years and sex. HLA class I and class II types, where available, came from metadata supplied by the sample provider rather than from assay-based typing.

General conclusions and limits of the study: How much clinical and demographic metadata was included differed by source and by participant, and the metadata was provided uncurated.

TCRbeta CDR3 regions were amplified from genomic DNA using the immunoSEQ Assay, a bias-controlled multiplex PCR. The study's processing was this. Nucleated cell counts per sample were estimated from amplification of reference gene primers within the assay. Sequence reads were collapsed and filtered to measure the absolute abundance of every unique TCRbeta CDR3 rearrangement. Productive Simpson clonality was computed per sample as the square root of Simpson's diversity index over productive rearrangements. The clones in this table, taken by TCRdb from immuneACCESS, are in-frame only. Not every clone is retained; where verified, under half of the shortfall comes from an unresolved V gene, and the cause of the rest is unknown. The DNA gave D and trimming, while V, J and clone size come from that table. A total of 300,000 to 350,000 clones appear in this sample, about 90% of them only once. The ten largest clones add up to approximately 1% of the sample.

As for this clone: Which antigen it targets is not known. No base quality values were provided; no much bigger clone lies one nucleotide off.

Participants in the prospective study were enrolled through a virtual design, were aged about 18 to 100 years, and lived in approximately 25 United States geographic areas. Cohort assignment in the prospective study relied on participant-reported clinical history from a screening survey and a study questionnaire. ImmuneRACE Cohort 3 recovered participants were defined by two consecutive negative NP/OP PCR tests, healthcare professional clearance, or symptom resolution. In the prospective study, mobile phlebotomists collected whole blood, serum and a nasopharyngeal or oropharyngeal swab from each participant. Additional blood draws and questionnaires over an approximately two-month period could optionally be provided by prospective study participants. Before DNA extraction, prospective study blood samples were shipped either frozen or at room temperature. CDR3 length: 15 amino acids, cysteine to phenylalanine. Only the CDR3 portion is preserved as DNA: 45 bases, with reading frame beginning at the first base. Trimming accounts for 0 bases at V and 12 bases at J, while the number of junction bases matched to no gene is 8. The germline V gene encodes CDR1 LNHNV and CDR2 YYDKDF (reference sequence).

This chain is built from TRBV15 and TRBJ2-1, with TRBD1 identical over 10 junction bases. This TCR was recovered from a woman aged 25 to 45 who had recovered from COVID-19. Sequenced input: PBMCs or T cells enriched from blood (not recorded which). The DNA reads as follows: TGTGCCACCAGCAGAGAAGTATTTAGGGACAGGGGGCAGTTCTTC. This yields the protein CATSREVFRDRGQFF.